Listed below are T cell receptor beta chains from one sample, sequenced in a study of Graves' ophthalmopathy and Graves' hyperthyroidism. TCRdb processed the multiplex PCR reads anew with MiXCR; each CDR3 protein has one entry. The sample has about 480,000 distinct CDR3 sequences, roughly an eighth seen once. Sequencing was carried out using blood. The receptor source for this set is a woman between 25 and 40 years old with Graves' ophthalmopathy. Each CDR3 is given with its conserved first and last residue. The D gene is left open where the match is weak. The size entry is marked missing in some rows and otherwise reads once, few, many or a size class.

18,NA,TRBD1,TRBJ1-1,TRBV11-1,CASTATGTGSFMNTEAFF,TGTGCCAGCACCGCCACCGGGACAGGATCCTTCATGAACACTGAAGCTTTCTTT
16,NA,NA,TRBJ1-1,TRBV6-5,CASSYSRRGVGTEAFF,TGTGCCAGCAGTTACTCGCGCAGGGGAGTGGGCACTGAAGCTTTCTTT
14,NA,TRBD1,TRBJ2-7,TRBV9,CASSVDQGEYEQYF,TGTGCCAGCAGCGTAGATCAGGGGGAGTACGAGCAGTACTTC
14,few,NA,TRBJ1-5,TRBV12-3/TRBV12-4,CASRRGQHNQPQHF,TGTGCCAGCAGACGAGGACAGCACAATCAGCCCCAGCATTTT
15,many,TRBD1,TRBJ2-5,TRBV6-1,CASSESTGVQETQYF,TGTGCCAGCAGTGAATCTACAGGGGTCCAAGAGACCCAGTACTTC
14,few,TRBD1,TRBJ1-5,TRBV7-9,CASTQEGAGQPQHF,TGTGCCAGCACCCAAGAGGGGGCAGGACAGCCCCAGCATTTT
16,many,TRBD1,TRBJ2-7,TRBV5-1,CASSLIETGGFYEQYF,TGCGCCAGCAGCTTGATCGAGACAGGGGGCTTCTACGAGCAGTACTTC
12,once,NA,TRBJ1-3,TRBV12-3/TRBV12-4,CATPGAGNTIYF,TGTGCCACCCCAGGAGCAGGAAACACCATATATTTT
16,few,NA,TRBJ2-7,TRBV4-2,CASSQDNVRGVYEQYF,TGTGCCAGCAGCCAAGATAACGTTAGAGGGGTCTACGAGCAGTACTTC
15,many,NA,TRBJ2-7,TRBV27,CASSFAEAPEYEQYF,TGTGCCAGCAGTTTCGCCGAGGCCCCTGAATACGAGCAGTACTTC
12,NA,TRBD1,TRBJ1-2,TRBV30,CARRQGGYGYTF,TGTGCCAGACGACAGGGGGGATATGGCTACACCTTC